This entry concerns a single TCR beta chain. This beta chain represents an off-target read in a library built for alpha chains; its size is of limited meaning. Whole-blood samples were around 2.3 ml of peripheral blood from healthy adult volunteers. A UMI-containing oligonucleotide was joined by 3' ligation to the TCR cDNA template. Reverse transcription used DNase-treated unsorted total RNA, aiming for roughly 1 to 1000 ng. The data originate from a study of naive and memory T cell subsets. Alpha and beta constant region primers primed reverse transcription for blood and skin samples. Amplification of ligated cDNA took four PCR rounds with SP2 and nested alpha and beta constant primers. TCRdb independently ran MiXCR on the 5' RACE reads; one entry per CDR3 protein. The top ten hold under 35% of the sample, which has approximately 200 distinct CDR3 sequences, approximately 95% seen once. The CDR3 is 14 residues long. V was pared by 1 base and J by 5 bases, with 11 bases between. Germline-derived CDR1 and CDR2 are MGHRA and YSYEKL.

The rearrangement links TRBV4-1 to TRBJ1-1; D unresolved. The sequence derives from a male donor in good health. The CDR3 nucleotides are TGCGCCAGCAGCCAAGGATGGAGTGGGACTGAAGCTTTCTTT. Its translation is CASSQGWSGTEAFF.